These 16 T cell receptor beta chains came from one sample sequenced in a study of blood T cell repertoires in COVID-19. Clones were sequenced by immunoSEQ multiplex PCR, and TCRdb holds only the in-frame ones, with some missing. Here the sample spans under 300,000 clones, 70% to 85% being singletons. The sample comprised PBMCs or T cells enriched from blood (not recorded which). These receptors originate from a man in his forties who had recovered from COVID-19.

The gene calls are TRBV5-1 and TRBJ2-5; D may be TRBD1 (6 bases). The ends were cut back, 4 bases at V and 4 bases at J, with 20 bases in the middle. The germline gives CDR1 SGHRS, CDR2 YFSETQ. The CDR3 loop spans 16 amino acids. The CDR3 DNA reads TGCGCCAGCAGCGGGACGACCACAGGGTTGGGAGAGACCCAGTACTTC. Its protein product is CASSGTTTGLGETQYF. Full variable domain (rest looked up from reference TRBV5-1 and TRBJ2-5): KAGVTQTPRYLIKTRGQQVTLSCSPISGHRSVSWYQQTPGQGLQFLFEYFSETQRNKGNFPGRFSGRQFSNSRSEMNVSTLELGDSALYLCASSGTTTGLGETQYFGPGTRLLVL.

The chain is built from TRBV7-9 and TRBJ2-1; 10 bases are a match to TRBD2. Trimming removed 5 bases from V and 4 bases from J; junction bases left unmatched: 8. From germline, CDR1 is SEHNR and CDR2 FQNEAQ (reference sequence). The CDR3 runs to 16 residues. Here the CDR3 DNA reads TGTGCCAGCAGCCTCGTTGGAGCGGGGGGGTACAATGAGCAGTTCTTC. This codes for CASSLVGAGGYNEQFF.

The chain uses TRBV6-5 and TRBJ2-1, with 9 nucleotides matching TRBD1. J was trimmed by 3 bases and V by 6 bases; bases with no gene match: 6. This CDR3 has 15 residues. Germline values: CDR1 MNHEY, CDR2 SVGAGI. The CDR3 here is CASSLTGGRYNEQFF. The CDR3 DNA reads TGTGCCAGCAGCCTCACAGGGGGCCGCTACAATGAGCAGTTCTTC.

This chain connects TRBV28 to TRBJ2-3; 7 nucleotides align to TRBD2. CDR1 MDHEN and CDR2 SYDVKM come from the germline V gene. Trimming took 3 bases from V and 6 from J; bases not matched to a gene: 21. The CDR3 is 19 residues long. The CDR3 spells CASSFFDQGDTYSGDTQYF. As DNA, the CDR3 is TGTGCCAGCAGTTTCTTTGACCAGGGTGACACGTATAGCGGGGATACGCAGTATTTT.

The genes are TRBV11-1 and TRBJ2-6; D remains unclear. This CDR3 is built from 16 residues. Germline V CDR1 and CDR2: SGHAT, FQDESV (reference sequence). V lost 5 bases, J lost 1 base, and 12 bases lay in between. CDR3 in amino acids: CASSPSLVSGANVLTF. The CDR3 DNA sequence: TGTGCCAGCAGCCCGTCCCTCGTATCTGGGGCCAACGTCCTGACTTTC. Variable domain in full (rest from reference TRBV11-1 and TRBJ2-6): EAEVAQSPRYKITEKSQAVAFWCDPISGHATLYWYRQILGQGPELLVQFQDESVVDDSQLPKDRFSAERLKGVDSTLKIQPAELGDSAMYLCASSPSLVSGANVLTFGAGSRLTVL.

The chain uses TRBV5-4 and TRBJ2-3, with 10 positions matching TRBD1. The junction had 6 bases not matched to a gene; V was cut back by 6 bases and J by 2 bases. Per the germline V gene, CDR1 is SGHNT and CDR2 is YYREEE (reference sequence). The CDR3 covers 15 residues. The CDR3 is CASKGGQGLTDTQYF. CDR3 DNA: TGTGCCAGCAAAGGGGGACAGGGGCTCACAGATACGCAGTATTTT.

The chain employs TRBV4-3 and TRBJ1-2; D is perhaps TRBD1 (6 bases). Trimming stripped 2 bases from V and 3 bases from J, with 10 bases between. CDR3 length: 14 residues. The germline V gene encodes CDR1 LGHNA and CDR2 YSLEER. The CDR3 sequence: CASSQPGQYYGYTF. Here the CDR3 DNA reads TGCGCCAGCAGCCAACCGGGACAATACTATGGCTACACCTTC.

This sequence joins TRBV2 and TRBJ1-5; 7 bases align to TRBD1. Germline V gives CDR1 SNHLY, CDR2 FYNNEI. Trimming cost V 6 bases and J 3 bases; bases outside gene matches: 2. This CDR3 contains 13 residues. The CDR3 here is CASRGQYNQPQHF. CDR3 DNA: TGTGCCAGCAGGGGACAGTACAATCAGCCCCAGCATTTT.

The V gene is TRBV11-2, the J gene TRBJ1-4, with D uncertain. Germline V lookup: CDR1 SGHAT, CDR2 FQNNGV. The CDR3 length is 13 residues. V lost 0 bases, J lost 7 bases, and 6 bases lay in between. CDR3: CASSLESFEKLFF. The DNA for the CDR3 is TGTGCCAGCAGCTTAGAGTCTTTTGAAAAACTGTTTTTT.

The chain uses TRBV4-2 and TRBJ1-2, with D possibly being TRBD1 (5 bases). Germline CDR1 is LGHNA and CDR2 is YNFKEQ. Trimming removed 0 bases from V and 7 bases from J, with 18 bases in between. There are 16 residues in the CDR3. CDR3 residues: CASSQDHGGVFSGYTF. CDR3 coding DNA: TGTGCCAGCAGCCAAGATCACGGGGGGGTCTTCTCTGGCTACACCTTC.

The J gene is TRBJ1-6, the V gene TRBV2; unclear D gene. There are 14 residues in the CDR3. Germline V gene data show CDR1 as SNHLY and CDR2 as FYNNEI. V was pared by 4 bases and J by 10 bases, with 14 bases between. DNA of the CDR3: TGTGCCAGCAGTGGTCAGCGAGGAGGGTCACCCCTCCACTTT. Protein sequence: CASSGQRGGSPLHF.

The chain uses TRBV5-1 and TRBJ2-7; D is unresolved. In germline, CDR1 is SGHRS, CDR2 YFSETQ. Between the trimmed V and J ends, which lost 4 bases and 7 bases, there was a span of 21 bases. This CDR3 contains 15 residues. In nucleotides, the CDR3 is TGCGCCAGCAGCCCCCGTGGCCCCCGTATGGTGGAGCAGTACTTC. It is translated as CASSPRGPRMVEQYF.

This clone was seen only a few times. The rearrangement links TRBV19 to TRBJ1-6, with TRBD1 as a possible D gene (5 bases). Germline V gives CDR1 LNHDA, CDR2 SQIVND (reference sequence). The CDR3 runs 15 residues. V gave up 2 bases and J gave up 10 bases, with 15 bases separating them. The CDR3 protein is CASSIWRGFGSPLHF. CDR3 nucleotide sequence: TGTGCCAGTAGTATATGGAGGGGTTTTGGATCACCCCTCCACTTT.

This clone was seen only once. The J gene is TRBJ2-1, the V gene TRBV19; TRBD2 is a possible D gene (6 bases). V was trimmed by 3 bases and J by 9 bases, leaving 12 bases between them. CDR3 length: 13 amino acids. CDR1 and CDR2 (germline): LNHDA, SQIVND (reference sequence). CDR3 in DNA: TGTGCCAGTAGTATTGGGGGGTCCGGTGAGCAGTTCTTC. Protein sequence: CASSIGGSGEQFF.

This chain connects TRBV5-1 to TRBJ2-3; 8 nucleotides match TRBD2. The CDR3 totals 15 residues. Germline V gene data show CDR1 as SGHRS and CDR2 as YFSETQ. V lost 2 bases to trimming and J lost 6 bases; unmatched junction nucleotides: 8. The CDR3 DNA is TGCGCCAGCAGCTTAGCCGGGACTAGGGCGGATACGCAGTATTTT. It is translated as CASSLAGTRADTQYF.

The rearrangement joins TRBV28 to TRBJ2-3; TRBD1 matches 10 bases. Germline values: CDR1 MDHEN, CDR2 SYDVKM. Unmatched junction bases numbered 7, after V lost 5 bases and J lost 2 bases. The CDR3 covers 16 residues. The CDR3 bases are TGTGCCAGCAGTCGCTCGGGACAGGGGTACACAGATACGCAGTATTTT. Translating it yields CASSRSGQGYTDTQYF.